These 15 T cell receptor beta chains were all obtained from the same sample, sequenced in a study of T-cell memory formation after mild COVID-19. TCRdb re-called the 5' RACE reads through MiXCR, storing one row per CDR3 protein. The sample records around 180,000 distinct CDR3 sequences, around 15% being singletons. Sequencing input: PBMCs or a T cell subset sorted from them (not recorded which). Source of these receptors: an adult woman who had mild COVID-19 (a few samples of this study predate the infection). Cell type and time point are not known.

This clonotype was recorded at least ten times. The J gene is TRBJ1-1, the V gene TRBV3-1, with D possibly TRBD1 on 6 matching bases. CDR3 length: 13 residues. V lost 6 bases and J 5 bases, leaving 13 bases between the germline ends. In germline, CDR1 is LGHDT, CDR2 YNNKEL (reference sequence). CDR3 in DNA: TGTGCCAGCAGACGGCAAGGGGGTACTGAAGCTTTCTTT. It yields the protein CASRRQGGTEAFF. The entire variable domain, with the rest obtained from reference TRBV3-1 and TRBJ1-1, is as follows: DTAVSQTPKYLVTQMGNDKSIKCEQNLGHDTMYWYKQDSKKFLKIMFSYNNKELIINETVPNRFSPKSPDKAHLNLHINSLELGDSAVYFCASRRQGGTEAFFGQGTRLTVV.

This chain connects TRBV7-9 to TRBJ2-7; D ambiguous. The CDR3 has 16 amino acids. Germline CDR1 reads SEHNR; CDR2 reads FQNEAQ (reference sequence). V was cut by 3 bases and J by 4 bases, with 19 bases left in between. The CDR3, as DNA: TGTGCCAGCAGCTTTCCCCCCCAGACGTACCCATACGAGCAGTACTTC. Its protein product is CASSFPPQTYPYEQYF.

The rearrangement links TRBV6-6 to TRBJ1-3, with D possibly matching TRBD1 (5 bases). CDR1 and CDR2 (germline): MNHNY, SVGAGI (reference sequence). The V end lost 7 bases, the J end lost 7 bases, and 14 bases lay between the germline ends. This CDR3 comprises 13 residues. CDR3 loop: CASTGSLRNTIYF. CDR3 nucleotides: TGTGCCAGCACAGGGTCCCTCAGGAACACCATATATTTT.

This clonotype was observed a few times. V gene TRBV6-2 or TRBV6-3 combines with J gene TRBJ2-3; 8 bases are shared with TRBD2. CDR3 length: 14 amino acids. The germline CDR1 and CDR2 sequences are MNHEY and SVGEGT. J was trimmed by 4 bases and V by 5 bases; bases with no gene match: 5. The CDR3 coding sequence is TGTGCCAGCAGTCGAGCGGGAGTACCAGATACGCAGTATTTT. This encodes CASSRAGVPDTQYF.

This clonotype was detected a few times. The chain is built from TRBV12-3 or TRBV12-4 and TRBJ2-5, with 9 bases that match TRBD2. V shed 6 bases, J shed 4 bases, and the junction held 9 bases outside the gene matches. The CDR3 has 15 residues. DNA for the CDR3: TGTGCCAGCAGCCGGGCGGGGGGGCCGAGAGAGACCCAGTACTTC. Amino acid sequence: CASSRAGGPRETQYF.

This clonotype was found a few times. The chain has TRBV7-2 and TRBJ2-1; D tentatively reads TRBD1 or TRBD2 (5 bases each). There are 18 residues in the CDR3. Germline loops: CDR1 SGHTA, CDR2 FQGNSA. Deletions cut 0 bases from V and 8 bases from J, with 23 bases between. This chain's CDR3 is CASSLAGDLLRVDDEQFF. The CDR3 DNA reads as TGTGCCAGCAGCTTAGCCGGGGACCTTCTCCGTGTAGACGATGAGCAGTTCTTC.

This clonotype was detected only a few times. This chain links TRBV5-5 with TRBJ1-6; no definite D call. The V end was cut by 0 bases, the J end by 3 bases, with 4 bases between. Per the germline V gene, CDR1 is SGHKS and CDR2 is YYEKEE (reference sequence). The CDR3 contains 14 residues. CDR3 DNA: TGTGCCAGCAGCTTGGCCCTCTATAATTCACCCCTCCACTTT. The encoded protein is CASSLALYNSPLHF.

This clonotype was observed a single time. The CDR3 loop reads CASSRAAGTGDSYEQYF. CDR3 sequence (DNA): TGTGCCAGCAGCAGAGCCGCCGGGACAGGGGACTCCTACGAGCAGTACTTC. The chain links TRBV7-6 to TRBJ2-7; 10 bases fit TRBD1. Germline loops: CDR1 SGHVS, CDR2 FNYEAQ. The CDR3 runs 17 residues. Trimming took 5 bases from V and 0 from J; bases not matched to a gene: 10.

The chain recombines TRBV29-1 with TRBJ2-2; the D gene is possibly TRBD2 (6 bases). Trimming pared 7 bases from V and 1 base from J, leaving 13 bases between. Germline lookup yields CDR1 SQVTM and CDR2 ANQGSEA. There are 14 residues in the CDR3. For the CDR3, the DNA is TGCAGCGCCCTGACGACTAGGAACACCGGGGAGCTGTTTTTT. Its protein is CSALTTRNTGELFF.

In this sample, this clonotype turned up a few times. The V and J genes are TRBV20-1 and TRBJ2-7; the match to TRBD2 covers 8 bases. Germline CDR1 reads DFQATT; CDR2 reads SNEGSKA (reference sequence). This CDR3 is 15 amino acids long. J was trimmed by 0 bases and V by 1 base; bases with no gene match: 5. CDR3 amino acids: CSARGAGAISYEQYF. In nucleotides, the CDR3 is TGCAGTGCTAGAGGAGCGGGAGCGATCTCCTACGAGCAGTACTTC.

The chain carries TRBV7-8 and TRBJ1-1; 11 bases match TRBD1. V was pared by 4 bases and J by 5 bases, with 6 bases of the junction left unmatched. Germline CDR1 SGHVS, CDR2 FQNEAQ. The CDR3 contains 15 residues. Here the CDR3 DNA reads TGTGCCAGCAGCTCCTGGACAGGGGGCAAAACTGAAGCTTTCTTT. Translation gives CASSSWTGGKTEAFF.

This clonotype occurred a few times. The chain has TRBV27 and TRBJ2-5, with 15 nucleotides matching TRBD2. This CDR3 has 18 residues. After removal of 5 bases from V and 1 base from J, the junction contained 8 bases not matched to a gene. The germline gives CDR1 MNHEY, CDR2 SMNVEV (reference sequence). CDR3 residues: CASSSTGLAGGFQETQYF. The CDR3 coding sequence is TGTGCCAGCAGTAGCACCGGACTAGCGGGAGGGTTCCAAGAGACCCAGTACTTC.

This clonotype was counted a few times. The V and J genes are TRBV7-2 and TRBJ2-1, with 13 bases that match TRBD2. With 4 bases clipped from V and 10 bases from J, the junction kept 7 bases outside the gene matches. Germline CDR1 SGHTA, CDR2 FQGNSA. CDR3 length: 15 residues. The CDR3 reads CASSSGTSGTKEQFF. The CDR3 DNA follows: TGTGCCAGCAGCTCAGGGACTAGCGGGACGAAGGAGCAGTTCTTC.

V usage is TRBV10-3 and J usage is TRBJ2-7, with TRBD2 matching 7 bases. Germline V gene lookup returns CDR1 ENHRY and CDR2 SYGVKD. Trimming cost V 4 bases and J 0 bases; bases outside gene matches: 9. The CDR3 is 16 residues long. The DNA of the CDR3 is TGTGCCATCAGTGGGATCGGGACTACCAACTCCTACGAGCAGTACTTC. It specifies CAISGIGTTNSYEQYF.

The V gene is TRBV10-3, the J gene TRBJ1-5, with D tentatively TRBD1 (6 bases). Trimming removed 8 bases at V and 0 bases at J, with 8 bases between. Germline CDR1 is ENHRY and CDR2 is SYGVKD. This CDR3 contains 13 residues. The CDR3 here is CAIGGGSNQPQHF. The CDR3 DNA is TGTGCCATCGGAGGGGGTAGCAATCAGCCCCAGCATTTT.